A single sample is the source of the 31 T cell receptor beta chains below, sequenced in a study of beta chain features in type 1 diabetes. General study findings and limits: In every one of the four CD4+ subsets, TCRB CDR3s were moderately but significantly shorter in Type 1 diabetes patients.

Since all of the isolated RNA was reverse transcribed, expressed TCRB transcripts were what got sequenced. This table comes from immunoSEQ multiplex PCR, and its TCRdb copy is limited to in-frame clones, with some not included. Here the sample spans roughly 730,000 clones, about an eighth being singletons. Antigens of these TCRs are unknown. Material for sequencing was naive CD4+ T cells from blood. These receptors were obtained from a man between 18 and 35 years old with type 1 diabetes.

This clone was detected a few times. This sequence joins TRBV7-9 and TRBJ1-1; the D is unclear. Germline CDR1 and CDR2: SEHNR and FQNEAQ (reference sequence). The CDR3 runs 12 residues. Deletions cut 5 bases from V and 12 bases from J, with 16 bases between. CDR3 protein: CASSPAGQGSFF. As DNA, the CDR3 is TGTGCCAGCAGCCCGGCCGGTCAAGGGTCTTTCTTT.

The CDR3 region is CAWSQTTGGHYNSPLHF. CDR3 DNA sequence: TGTGCCTGGAGCCAAACGACAGGGGGCCATTATAATTCACCCCTCCACTTT. The chain couples TRBV30 to TRBJ1-6, with 10 bases identical to TRBD1. Per germline, CDR1 GTSNPN and CDR2 SVGIG (reference sequence). V shed 3 bases, J shed 4 bases, and the junction held 9 bases outside the gene matches. The CDR3 is made up of 17 amino acids.

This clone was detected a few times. CDR3 coding DNA: TGTGCCAGCAGCGTAGCGCAGGAGTCCTACGAGCAGTACTTC. It encodes CASSVAQESYEQYF. The rearrangement uses TRBV9 and TRBJ2-7; D is unresolved. Germline CDR1 SGDLS, CDR2 YYNGEE. The V and J ends lost 0 bases and 1 base respectively, with 8 bases between them. The CDR3 extends over 14 amino acids.

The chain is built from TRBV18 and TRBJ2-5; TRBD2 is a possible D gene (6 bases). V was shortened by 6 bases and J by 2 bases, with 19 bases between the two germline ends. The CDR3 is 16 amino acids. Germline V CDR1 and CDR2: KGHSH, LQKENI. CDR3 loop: CASSLRDSGLQETQYF. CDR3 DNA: TGTGCCAGCTCGCTCCGGGACTCAGGGTTACAAGAGACCCAGTACTTC.

The CDR3 protein is CASSYLGGLTDTQYF. Written as DNA, the CDR3 is TGTGCCAGCAGCTACCTCGGGGGTCTCACAGATACGCAGTATTTT. The chain employs TRBV11-2 and TRBJ2-3; possible D gene TRBD2, 6 bases. The CDR3 is 15 residues long. CDR1 is SGHAT and CDR2 is FQNNGV in the germline V gene. V was trimmed by 4 bases and J by 2 bases, leaving 13 bases between them.

The CDR3 spells CASSPGPNYEQYF. The CDR3, as DNA: TGTGCCAGCAGCCCGGGGCCGAACTACGAGCAGTACTTC. The chain recombines TRBV7-3 with TRBJ2-7; tentatively, D is TRBD1 or TRBD2 (5 bases each). V was cut by 5 bases and J by 3 bases, with 11 bases left in between. This CDR3 is 13 amino acids long. CDR1 and CDR2 from the germline V gene are SGHTA and FQGTGA.

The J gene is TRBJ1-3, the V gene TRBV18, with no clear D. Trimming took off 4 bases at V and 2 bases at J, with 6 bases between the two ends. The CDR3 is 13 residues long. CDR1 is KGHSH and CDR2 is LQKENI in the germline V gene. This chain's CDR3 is CASSQGAGNTIYF. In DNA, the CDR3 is TGTGCCAGCTCACAGGGAGCTGGAAACACCATATATTTT.

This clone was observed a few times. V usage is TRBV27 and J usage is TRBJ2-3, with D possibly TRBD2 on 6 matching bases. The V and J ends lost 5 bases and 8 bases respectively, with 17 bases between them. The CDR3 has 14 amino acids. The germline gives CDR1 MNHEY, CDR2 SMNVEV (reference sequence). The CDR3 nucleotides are TGTGCCAGCAGTCCCCCCCCGGGGGACCCTACGCAGTATTTT. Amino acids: CASSPPPGDPTQYF.

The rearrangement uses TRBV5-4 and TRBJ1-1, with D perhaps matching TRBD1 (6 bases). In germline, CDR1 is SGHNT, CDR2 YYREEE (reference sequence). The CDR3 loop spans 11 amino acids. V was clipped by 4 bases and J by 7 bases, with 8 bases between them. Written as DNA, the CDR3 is TGTGCCAGCAGCGGGGGCGGTGAAGCTTTCTTT. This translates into CASSGGGEAFF.

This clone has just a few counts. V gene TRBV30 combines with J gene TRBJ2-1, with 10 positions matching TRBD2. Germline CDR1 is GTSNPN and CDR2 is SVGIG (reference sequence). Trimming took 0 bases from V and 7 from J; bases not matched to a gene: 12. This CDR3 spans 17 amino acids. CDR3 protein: CAWSVRLAGAFRNEQFF. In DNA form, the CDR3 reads TGTGCCTGGAGTGTACGCCTAGCGGGGGCCTTTCGGAATGAGCAGTTCTTC.

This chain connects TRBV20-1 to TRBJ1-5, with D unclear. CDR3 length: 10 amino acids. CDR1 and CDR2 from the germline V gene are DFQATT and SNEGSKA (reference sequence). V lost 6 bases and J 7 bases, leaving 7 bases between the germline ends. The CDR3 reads CSAGIQPQHF. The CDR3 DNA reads TGCAGTGCCGGGATACAGCCCCAGCATTTT.

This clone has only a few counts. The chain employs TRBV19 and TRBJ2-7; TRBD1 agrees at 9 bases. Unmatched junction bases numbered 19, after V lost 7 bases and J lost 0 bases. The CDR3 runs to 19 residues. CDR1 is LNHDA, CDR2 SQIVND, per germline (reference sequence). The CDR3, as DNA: TGTGCCAGTACCCCGCTGGACAGGGGTCTAGTGGGTAGCTCCTACGAGCAGTACTTC. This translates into CASTPLDRGLVGSSYEQYF.

CDR3 residues: CASRERGHRETQYF. Written as DNA, the CDR3 is TGTGCCAGCAGGGAACGGGGGCACAGGGAGACCCAGTACTTC. The chain combines TRBV6-5 with TRBJ2-5, with D perhaps assigned TRBD1 or TRBD2 (6 bases each). CDR3 length equals 14 residues. V was shortened by 6 bases and J by 5 bases, with 16 bases between the two germline ends. Germline CDR1 is MNHEY and CDR2 is SVGAGI.

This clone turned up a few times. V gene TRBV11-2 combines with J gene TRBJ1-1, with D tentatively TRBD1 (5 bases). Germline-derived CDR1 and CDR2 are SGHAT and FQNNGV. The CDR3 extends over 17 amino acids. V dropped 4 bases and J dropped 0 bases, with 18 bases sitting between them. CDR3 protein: CASSSGGRTAVNTEAFF. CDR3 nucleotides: TGTGCCAGCAGCTCCGGGGGACGGACCGCCGTGAACACTGAAGCTTTCTTT.

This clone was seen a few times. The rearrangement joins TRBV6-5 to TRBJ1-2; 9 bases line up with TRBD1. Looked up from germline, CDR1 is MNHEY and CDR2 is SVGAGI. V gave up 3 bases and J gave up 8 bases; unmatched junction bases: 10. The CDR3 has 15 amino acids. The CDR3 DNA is TGTGCCAGCAGTTATAGAAGGACAGGGGCGGAGGGCTACACCTTC. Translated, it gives CASSYRRTGAEGYTF.

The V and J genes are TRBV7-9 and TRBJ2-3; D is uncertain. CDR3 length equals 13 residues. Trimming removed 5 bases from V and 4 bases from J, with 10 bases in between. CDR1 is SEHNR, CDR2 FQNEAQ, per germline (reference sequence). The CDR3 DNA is TGTGCCAGCAGCAACCCCCCGGCAGATACGCAGTATTTT. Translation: CASSNPPADTQYF.

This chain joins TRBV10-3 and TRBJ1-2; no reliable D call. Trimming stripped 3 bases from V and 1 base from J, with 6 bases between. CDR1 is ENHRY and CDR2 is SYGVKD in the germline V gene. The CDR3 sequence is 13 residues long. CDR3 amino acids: CAISDRDNYGYTF. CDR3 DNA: TGTGCCATCAGTGACCGCGATAACTATGGCTACACCTTC.

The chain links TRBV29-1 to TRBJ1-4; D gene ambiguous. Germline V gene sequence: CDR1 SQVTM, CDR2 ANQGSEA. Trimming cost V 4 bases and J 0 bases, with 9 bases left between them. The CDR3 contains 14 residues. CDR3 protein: CSVASGTTNEKLFF. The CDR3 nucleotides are TGCAGCGTTGCATCCGGGACAACTAATGAAAAACTGTTTTTT.

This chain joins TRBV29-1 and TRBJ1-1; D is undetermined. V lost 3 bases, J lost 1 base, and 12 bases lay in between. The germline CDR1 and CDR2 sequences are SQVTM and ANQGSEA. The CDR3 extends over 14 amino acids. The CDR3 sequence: CSVEWEVWNTEAFF. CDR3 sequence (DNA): TGCAGCGTTGAGTGGGAGGTCTGGAACACTGAAGCTTTCTTT.

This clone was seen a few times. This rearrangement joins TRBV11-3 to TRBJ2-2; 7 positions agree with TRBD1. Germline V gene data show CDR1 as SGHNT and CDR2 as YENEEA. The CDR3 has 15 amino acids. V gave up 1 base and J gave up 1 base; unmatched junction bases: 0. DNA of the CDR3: TGTGCCAGCAGCTTAGGACAGGGGAACACCGGGGAGCTGTTTTTT. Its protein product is CASSLGQGNTGELFF. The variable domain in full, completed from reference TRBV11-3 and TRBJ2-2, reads EAGVVQSPRYKIIEKKQPVAFWCNPISGHNTLYWYLQNLGQGPELLIRYENEEAVDDSQLPKDRFSAERLKGVDSTLKIQPAELGDSAVYLCASSLGQGNTGELFFGEGSRLTVL.

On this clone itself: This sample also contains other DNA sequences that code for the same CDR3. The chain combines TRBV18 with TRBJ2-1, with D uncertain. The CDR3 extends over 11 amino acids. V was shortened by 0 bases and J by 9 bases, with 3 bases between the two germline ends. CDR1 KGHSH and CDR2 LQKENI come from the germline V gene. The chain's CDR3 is CASSPPGEQFF. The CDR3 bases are TGTGCCAGCTCACCACCGGGTGAGCAGTTCTTC.

The CDR3, as DNA: TGCGCCAGCAGCTTGGATCTTTGGCAGTATTTT. Translating gives CASSLDLWQYF. The chain is built from TRBV5-1 and TRBJ2-3; D ambiguous. The V end was cut by 0 bases, the J end by 11 bases, with 7 bases between. The CDR3 totals 11 residues. The germline V gene has CDR1 SGHRS and CDR2 YFSETQ.

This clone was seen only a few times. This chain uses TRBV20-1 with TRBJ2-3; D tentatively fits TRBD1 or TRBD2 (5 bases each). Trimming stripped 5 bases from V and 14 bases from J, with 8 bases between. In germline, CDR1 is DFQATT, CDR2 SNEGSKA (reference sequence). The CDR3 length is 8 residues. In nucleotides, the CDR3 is TGCAGTGCTGGGGACGGGTATTTT. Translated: CSAGDGYF.

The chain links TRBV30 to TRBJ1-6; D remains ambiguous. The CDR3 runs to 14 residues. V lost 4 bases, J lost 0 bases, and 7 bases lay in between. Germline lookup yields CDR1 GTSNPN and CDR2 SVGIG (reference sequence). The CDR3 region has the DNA TGTGCCTGGACCGCTAGCTCCTATAATTCACCCCTCCACTTT. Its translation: CAWTASSYNSPLHF.

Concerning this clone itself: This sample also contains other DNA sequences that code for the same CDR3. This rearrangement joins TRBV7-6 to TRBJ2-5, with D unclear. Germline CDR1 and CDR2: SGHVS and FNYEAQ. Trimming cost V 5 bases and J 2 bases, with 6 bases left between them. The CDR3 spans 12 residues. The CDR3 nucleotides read TGTGCCAGCAGCCCGCCACAAGAGACCCAGTACTTC. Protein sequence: CASSPPQETQYF.

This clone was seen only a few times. The CDR3 protein is CASSWGGTSSTDTQYF. The CDR3 DNA sequence: TGTGCCAGCAGCTGGGGCGGGACTTCGAGCACAGATACGCAGTATTTT. V is TRBV5-4 and J is TRBJ2-3; possibly TRBD2 for D (6 bases). V dropped 3 bases and J dropped 0 bases, with 14 bases sitting between them. CDR3 size: 16 residues. CDR1 SGHNT and CDR2 YYREEE come from the germline V gene (reference sequence).

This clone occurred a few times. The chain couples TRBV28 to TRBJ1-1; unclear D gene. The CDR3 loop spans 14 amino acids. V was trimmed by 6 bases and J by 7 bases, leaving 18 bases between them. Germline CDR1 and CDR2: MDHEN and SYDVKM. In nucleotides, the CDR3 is TGTGCCAGCAGCCTGGTAGCAGGCCGTCGTGAAGCTTTCTTT. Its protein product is CASSLVAGRREAFF.

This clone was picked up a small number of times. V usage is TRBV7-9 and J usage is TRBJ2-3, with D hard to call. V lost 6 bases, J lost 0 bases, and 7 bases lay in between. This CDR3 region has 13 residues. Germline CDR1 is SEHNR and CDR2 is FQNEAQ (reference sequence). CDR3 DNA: TGTGCCAGCAGGTCGACTAGCACAGATACGCAGTATTTT. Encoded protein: CASRSTSTDTQYF.

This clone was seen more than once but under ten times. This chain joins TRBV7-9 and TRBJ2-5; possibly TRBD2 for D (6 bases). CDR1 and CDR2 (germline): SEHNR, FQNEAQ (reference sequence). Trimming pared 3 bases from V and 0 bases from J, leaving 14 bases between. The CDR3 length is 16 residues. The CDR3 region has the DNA TGTGCCAGCAGCTTGTTTTCCGGAGGGAACCAAGAGACCCAGTACTTC. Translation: CASSLFSGGNQETQYF.

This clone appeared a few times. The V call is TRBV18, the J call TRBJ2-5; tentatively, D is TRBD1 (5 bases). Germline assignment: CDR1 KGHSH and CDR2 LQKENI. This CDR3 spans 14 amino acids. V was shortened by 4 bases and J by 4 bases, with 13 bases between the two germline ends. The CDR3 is CASSRAGIGETQYF. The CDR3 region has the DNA TGTGCCAGCTCACGGGCAGGGATAGGAGAGACCCAGTACTTC.

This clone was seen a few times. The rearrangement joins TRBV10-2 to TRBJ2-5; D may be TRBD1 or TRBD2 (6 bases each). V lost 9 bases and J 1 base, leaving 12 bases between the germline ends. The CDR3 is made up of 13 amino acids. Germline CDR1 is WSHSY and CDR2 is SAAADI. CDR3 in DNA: TGCGCCAGTGGGGGGCAGATCCAAGAGACCCAGTACTTC. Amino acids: CASGGQIQETQYF.